What follows describes a single T cell receptor (beta chain). Its matching antigen is unknown. The data were obtained in a study of CD4+ T cells in melanoma. Study-wide findings and caveats: A reported correlation linked neoantigen-specific CD4+ T cells to CD8+, macrophage and B cell function.

Germline V gene data show CDR1 as MNHNS and CDR2 as SASEGT. V was cut by 1 base and J by 1 base, with 10 bases left in between. This CDR3 is 15 amino acids long. Profiling relied on immunoSEQ multiplex PCR, and the TCRdb table lists in-frame clones only, not all of them. The sample has 10,000 to 13,000 clones; roughly three fifths are singletons. The sequenced material came from cells from a culture (not recorded whether cultured in vitro). The gene calls are TRBV6-1 and TRBJ1-2, with D possibly being TRBD1 (6 bases). The TCR originated in a human donor with melanoma. The CDR3, as DNA: TGTGCCAGCAGTGAAGGAGGGGGGGGTAACTATGGCTACACCTTC. Translated: CASSEGGGGNYGYTF.